At least ten counts were recorded for the clone carrying this T cell receptor beta chain. Its antigen is unidentified. The sample belongs to a study of early T cells in non-severe SARS-CoV-2 infection. The TCR library protocol was used to attach unique molecular identifiers. These identifiers were attached to individual cDNA molecules. TCRdb ran MiXCR on the 5' RACE reads and lists one entry per CDR3 protein. In the table there are more than 55,000 distinct CDR3 sequences, roughly 4.6% of which are singletons. Study-wide results and caveats: Matches to VDJdb favored anti-spike CD8 responses and missed private and CD4 specificities.

The source was whole blood, collected at baseline. The source is an adult who was a healthcare worker with PCR-confirmed SARS-CoV-2 infection or an uninfected control (not recorded which). The donor label of this sample is uncertain.

The DNA of the CDR3 is TGTGCCAGCAGCCAACAGCCGGGTTTAGGGGAGCTGTTTTTT. This gives the protein CASSQQPGLGELFF. The chain links TRBV14 to TRBJ2-2; D not resolved. With 2 bases removed from V and 8 bases from J, the gap between germline ends came to 12 bases. The CDR3 extends over 14 amino acids. Germline V gene lookup returns CDR1 SGHDN and CDR2 FVKESK. Supplemented by reference TRBV14 and TRBJ2-2, the full variable domain reads EAGVTQFPSHSVIEKGQTVTLRCDPISGHDNLYWYRRVMGKEIKFLLHFVKESKQDESGMPNNRFLAERTGGTYSTLKVQPAELEDSGVYFCASSQQPGLGELFFGEGSRLTVL.